Listed below are T cell receptor beta chains from one sample, sequenced in a study of T cell repertoires in breast cancer. MiXCR was run by TCRdb on the emulsion pairing reads, yielding one entry per CDR3 protein. This sample has roughly 39,000 distinct CDR3 sequences; about 50% occur once, and the top ten carry 60% to 75%. Material for sequencing was CD8+ T cells. These TCRs come from a pool of human donors with breast cancer or a healthy control (not recorded which). Each CDR3 is given with its conserved first and last residue. A D gene is named only where the DNA matches it firmly. For some rows the clone size is stated as once, few or many, or as a class when expanded; others skip it.

-	TRBV6-6	TRBJ1-4	TRBD1	CASRLDRQGAREKLFF	TGTGCCAGCAGACTCGACCGACAGGGGGCGAGGGAAAAACTGTTTTTT
few	TRBV4-1	TRBJ2-2	TRBD2	CASSNPSGSITGELFF	TGCGCCAGCAGCAATCCTAGCGGGAGTATCACCGGGGAGCTGTTTTTT
-	TRBV20-1	TRBJ2-3	-	CSAPPPRLGSPDTQYF	TGCAGTGCTCCCCCCCCTCGACTAGGGAGTCCAGATACGCAGTATTTT
-	TRBV7-9	TRBJ1-1	TRBD1	CASSSRTGYTEAFF	TGTGCCAGCAGCTCGCGGACAGGGTACACTGAAGCTTTCTTT
-	TRBV19	TRBJ2-7	-	CASSVADGTYEQYF	TGTGCCAGTAGTGTAGCCGACGGAACCTACGAGCAGTACTTC
-	TRBV7-9	TRBJ2-7	-	CASSNHIGLAYEQYF	TGTGCCAGCAGCAACCACATCGGACTGGCCTACGAGCAGTACTTC
few	TRBV5-1	TRBJ2-7	TRBD2	CASSPGLAGHEQYF	TGCGCCAGCAGCCCAGGACTAGCGGGCCACGAGCAGTACTTC
few	TRBV4-1	TRBJ2-7	TRBD2	CASSPSLGGGAHEQYF	TGCGCCAGCAGCCCCTCCCTGGGCGGGGGGGCCCACGAGCAGTACTTC
-	TRBV5-1	TRBJ2-3	-	CASSFPGGTDTQYF	TGCGCCAGCAGCTTCCCGGGTGGTACAGATACGCAGTATTTT
-	TRBV6-1	TRBJ1-1	-	CASSPPGTQVPEAFF	TGTGCCAGCAGTCCCCCGGGGACCCAAGTACCTGAAGCTTTCTTT
few	TRBV27	TRBJ1-3	-	CARNRGRLPWNTIYF	TGTGCCCGCAACCGGGGCCGCCTCCCGTGGAACACCATATATTTT
few	TRBV6-5	TRBJ1-6	-	CASSYVRGYSPLHF	TGTGCCAGCAGTTACGTTCGGGGGTATTCACCCCTCCACTTT
few	TRBV7-3	TRBJ2-1	-	CASSLTDYNEQFF	TGTGCCAGCAGCTTAACAGACTACAATGAGCAGTTCTTC
-	TRBV30	TRBJ2-5	TRBD2	CAYSPIAGGSETQYF	TGTGCCTATTCGCCCATAGCGGGAGGGTCAGAGACCCAGTACTTC
once	TRBV3-1	TRBJ1-2	TRBD1	CASSQDAGTAYGYTF	TGTGCCAGCAGCCAAGACGCCGGGACAGCTTATGGCTACACCTTC
-	TRBV18	TRBJ1-3	-	CASSPGSNSGNTIYF	TGTGCCAGCTCACCAGGAAGTAACTCTGGAAACACCATATATTTT
few	TRBV20-1	TRBJ2-5	-	CSARAASGALETQYF	TGCAGTGCTAGAGCGGCCAGCGGTGCGTTGGAGACCCAGTACTTC
-	TRBV30	TRBJ1-1	-	CAWNIGQINTEAFF	TGTGCCTGGAATATAGGACAGATTAACACTGAAGCTTTCTTT
-	TRBV20-1	TRBJ2-2	-	CSARNGYANTGELFF	TGCAGTGCTAGAAACGGATACGCGAACACCGGGGAGCTGTTTTTT
few	TRBV20-1	TRBJ2-7	TRBD2	CSAPSGGGAYEQYF	TGCAGTGCCCCTAGTGGTGGGGGGGCCTACGAGCAGTACTTC
-	TRBV20-1	TRBJ2-1	TRBD2	CSARDIEAGHPDEQFF	TGCAGTGCTAGAGATATTGAAGCGGGGCACCCCGATGAGCAGTTCTTC
-	TRBV5-1	TRBJ2-7	-	CASSPDFSPYEQYF	TGCGCCAGCAGCCCCGACTTTTCGCCCTACGAGCAGTACTTC
few	TRBV7-7	TRBJ2-3	TRBD1	CASSFLTGTSDTQYF	TGTGCTAGCAGCTTTCTGACAGGGACATCAGATACGCAGTATTTT
few	TRBV19	TRBJ2-3	-	CASSIDRANQLDTQYF	TGTGCCAGTAGTATAGATCGGGCCAACCAACTGGATACGCAGTATTTT
few	TRBV5-1	TRBJ2-5	-	CASSPAGGEETQYF	TGCGCCAGCAGCCCGGCAGGGGGGGAAGAGACCCAGTACTTC
-	TRBV5-4	TRBJ2-3	TRBD2	CASSRTSGGRPDTQYF	TGTGCCAGCAGTCGGACTAGCGGGGGGCGGCCAGATACGCAGTATTTT
-	TRBV20-1	TRBJ2-3	TRBD2	CSAMLAGTDTQYF	TGCAGTGCTATGCTAGCGGGCACAGATACGCAGTATTTT
once	TRBV14	TRBJ1-1	TRBD1	CASSPSGGHMNTEAFF	TGTGCCAGCAGCCCCTCAGGGGGCCACATGAACACTGAAGCTTTCTTT
-	TRBV2	TRBJ2-1	-	CASSEALIRSNEQFF	TGTGCCAGCAGTGAAGCGCTTATCAGAAGCAATGAGCAGTTCTTC
many	TRBV6-6	TRBJ2-7	-	CASSYQLAGTYEQYF	TGTGCCAGCAGTTACCAGTTGGCGGGGACCTACGAGCAGTACTTC
-	TRBV27	TRBJ1-2	TRBD1	CASSLPGTANYGYTF	TGTGCCAGCAGTTTACCAGGGACAGCTAACTATGGCTACACCTTC
-	TRBV5-1	TRBJ1-1	TRBD1	CASSADRATTEAFF	TGCGCCAGCAGCGCTGACAGGGCAACGACTGAAGCTTTCTTT
many	TRBV2	TRBJ1-2	-	CASSESVDYGYTF	TGTGCCAGCAGTGAATCAGTAGACTATGGCTACACCTTC
-	TRBV28	TRBJ2-1	TRBD2	CASSLAGSYNERFF	TGCGCCAGCAGTCTAGCGGGTTCCTACAATGAGCGGTTCTTC
few	TRBV6-1	TRBJ1-6	-	CASSEGRSSYNSPLHF	TGTGCCAGCAGTGAAGGACGGAGCTCCTATAATTCACCCCTCCACTTT
-	TRBV4-2	TRBJ2-7	-	CASSQDAASYEQYF	TGTGCCAGCAGCCAAGATGCAGCAAGCTACGAGCAGTACTTC
many	TRBV20-1	TRBJ2-1	TRBD2	CSIVSGSRYNEQFF	TGCAGTATTGTGAGCGGGAGTAGGTACAATGAGCAGTTCTTC
once	TRBV7-2	TRBJ2-1	-	CASSQGRGRYEQFF	TGTGCCAGCAGCCAGGGCAGGGGAAGGTATGAGCAGTTCTTC
-	TRBV29-1	TRBJ2-4	TRBD1	CSAELGQGLQYF	TGCAGCGCCGAGCTAGGACAGGGACTTCAGTACTTC
-	TRBV7-7	TRBJ2-1	-	CASSRDGGNEQFF	TGTGCTAGCAGCCGAGATGGGGGCAATGAGCAGTTCTTC
few	TRBV19	TRBJ2-4	-	CASSNPTRKLAKNIQYF	TGTGCCAGTAGCAATCCAACCAGGAAGTTAGCCAAAAACATTCAGTACTTC
few	TRBV7-6	TRBJ2-3	-	CASSSPRGTSFGDTQYF	TGTGCCAGCAGCTCCCCTAGAGGGACGAGCTTCGGGGATACGCAGTATTTT
-	TRBV18	TRBJ2-1	TRBD1	CASSPPGQGLNEQFF	TGTGCCAGCTCACCTCCGGGACAGGGATTAAATGAGCAGTTCTTC
-	TRBV5-1	TRBJ2-3	-	CASSLGYADTDTQYF	TGCGCCAGCAGCTTGGGATACGCCGACACAGATACGCAGTATTTT
-	TRBV30	TRBJ1-5	TRBD1	CAWEGTGFRSNQPQHF	TGTGCCTGGGAAGGGACAGGATTCCGTAGCAATCAGCCCCAGCATTTT